A selection of T cell receptor beta chains follows, all from one sample in a study of shared clonotypes between healthy human individuals. Measured with immunoSEQ multiplex PCR; TCRdb has only the in-frame clones, and not every one. The profile covers more than 1,200,000 clones, with roughly 98.5% appearing a single time and about 0.4% taken by the ten largest. Sequenced material: naive CD4+ T cells sorted from blood. Receptors originate from a man under 40 in good health. CDR3s include the opening cysteine and the closing phenylalanine or tryptophan. D genes are given only for firm matches. Part of the rows lack a size; the others show once, few, many or a class for expanded clones.

cdr3_length,d_call,v_call,clone_size,j_call,cdr3_nt,cdr3_aa
15,-,TRBV9,-,TRBJ2-3,TGTGCCAGCAGCGTAGGTATAGCTACTAAAGATACGCAGTATTTT,CASSVGIATKDTQYF
14,-,TRBV14,-,TRBJ2-5,TGTGCCAGCAGCCAAGTCGTTGGAAGGGAGACCCAGTACTTC,CASSQVVGRETQYF
15,TRBD1,TRBV15,-,TRBJ2-2,TGTGCCACCAGCAGAGCGGGACAGGTTACCGGGGAGCTGTTTTTT,CATSRAGQVTGELFF
15,-,TRBV28,once,TRBJ1-3,TGTGCCAGCAGTTTACGGGAAAGCTATGGAAACACCATATATTTT,CASSLRESYGNTIYF
12,-,TRBV18,-,TRBJ2-5,TGTGCCAGCTCACCACGGTCAGAGACCCAGTACTTC,CASSPRSETQYF
15,TRBD1,TRBV7-8,-,TRBJ1-2,TGTGCCAGCAGCTTACGGGACAGGGGGCTTAATGGCTACACCTTC,CASSLRDRGLNGYTF
13,-,TRBV28,-,TRBJ1-2,TGTGCCAGCAGTTTAAATGGTCCGGAGAGCTACACCTTC,CASSLNGPESYTF
14,-,TRBV19,-,TRBJ2-2,TGTGCCAGTAATCCACAGGGGGGGACCGGGGAGCTGTTTTTT,CASNPQGGTGELFF
12,-,TRBV4-2,-,TRBJ2-5,TGTGCCAGCAGCCCCGGAGGGGAGACCCAGTACTTC,CASSPGGETQYF
17,TRBD2,TRBV7-9,-,TRBJ2-2,TGTGCCAGCAGCCTTCTCCCGGGACTAACTCGGGGGGGTGAGCTGTTTTTT,CASSLLPGLTRGGELFF
12,-,TRBV2,-,TRBJ2-2,TGTGCCAGCAGTGAACAAGGCGGGGAGCTGTTTTTT,CASSEQGGELFF
16,TRBD1,TRBV7-6,-,TRBJ1-4,TGTGCCAGCAGCTTACATCGTGGGACAGGGGACGAAAAACTGTTTTTT,CASSLHRGTGDEKLFF
14,-,TRBV5-1,-,TRBJ2-5,TGCGCCAGCAGCTTGACTAGGCCAGGGGAGACCCAGTACTTC,CASSLTRPGETQYF
12,-,TRBV6-5,-,TRBJ2-7,TGTGCCAGCAGTCCTAGTAAATACGAGCAGTACTTC,CASSPSKYEQYF
14,TRBD2,TRBV29-1,-,TRBJ2-1,TGCAGCGTTGAAACTAGCGGGCCCTACAATGAGCAGTTCTTC,CSVETSGPYNEQFF
15,-,TRBV11-2,-,TRBJ1-3,TGTGCCAGCAGCTTATCCTCGAGCTCTGGAAACACCATATATTTT,CASSLSSSSGNTIYF
13,-,TRBV27,-,TRBJ1-5,TGTGCCAGCAGTTTTAGCGTCAATCAGCCCCAGCATTTT,CASSFSVNQPQHF